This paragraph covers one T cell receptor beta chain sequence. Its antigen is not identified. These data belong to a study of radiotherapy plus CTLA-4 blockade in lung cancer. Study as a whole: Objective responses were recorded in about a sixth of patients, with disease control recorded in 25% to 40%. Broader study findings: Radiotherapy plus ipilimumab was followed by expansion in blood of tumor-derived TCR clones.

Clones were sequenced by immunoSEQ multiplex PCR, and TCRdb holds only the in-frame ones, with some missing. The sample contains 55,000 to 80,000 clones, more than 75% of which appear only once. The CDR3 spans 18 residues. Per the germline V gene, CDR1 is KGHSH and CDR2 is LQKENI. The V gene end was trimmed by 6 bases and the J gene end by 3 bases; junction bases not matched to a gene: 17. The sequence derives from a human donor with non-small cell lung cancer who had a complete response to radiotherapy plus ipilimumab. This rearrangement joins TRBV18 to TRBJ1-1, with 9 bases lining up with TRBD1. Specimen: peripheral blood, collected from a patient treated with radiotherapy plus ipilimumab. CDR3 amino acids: CASSLNLQGAGGDTEAFF. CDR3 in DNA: TGTGCCAGCTCTCTCAACCTACAGGGGGCTGGGGGCGACACTGAAGCTTTCTTT.